The rows below give T cell receptor beta chains drawn from one sample of a study of OX40 agonist ivuxolimab in advanced cancers. Method: immunoSEQ multiplex PCR; TCRdb's copy keeps in-frame clones and lacks some. The sample lists tens of thousands of clones, 86% occurring once. The sample consisted of CD4+ or CD8+ T cells sorted from blood, taken in a trial of the OX40 agonist ivuxolimab. These receptors were obtained from an adult with an advanced solid tumor such as melanoma, head and neck, liver or kidney cancer. CDR3s include the opening cysteine and the closing phenylalanine or tryptophan. D genes are given only for firm matches. For some rows the clone size is stated as once, few or many, or as a class when expanded; others skip it.

size	V	J	D	CDR3	DNA
.	TRBV15	TRBJ2-3	TRBD2	CATTPGGRNTQYF	TGTGCCACCACCCCCGGCGGGAGGAATACGCAGTATTTT
.	TRBV15	TRBJ1-1	.	CATSRDAGNTEAFF	TGTGCCACCAGCAGAGACGCGGGGAACACTGAAGCTTTCTTT
.	TRBV11-2	TRBJ1-5	TRBD1	CASSPNTGTGLNQPQHF	TGTGCCAGCAGCCCAAATACCGGGACAGGACTCAACCAGCCCCAGCATTTT
.	TRBV28	TRBJ1-2	.	CASRFTGRDGYTF	TGTGCCAGCAGATTTACAGGGCGCGATGGCTACACCTTC
once	TRBV19	TRBJ1-5	.	CASSIRGRWQGGPQHF	TGTGCCAGTAGTATACGGGGAAGGTGGCAAGGTGGGCCCCAGCATTTT
.	TRBV9	TRBJ2-3	TRBD2	CASSVGGGETDTQYF	TGTGCCAGCAGCGTAGGCGGGGGGGAAACAGATACGCAGTATTTT
.	TRBV6-1	TRBJ1-6	TRBD1	CASRQGQTNSPLHF	TGTGCCAGCAGGCAGGGACAGACAAATTCACCCCTCCACTTT
few	TRBV2	TRBJ1-3	.	CASITGTVSGNTIYF	TGTGCCAGCATTACCGGGACCGTCTCTGGAAACACCATATATTTT
.	TRBV28	TRBJ1-1	.	CASSLGGHLNTEAFF	TGTGCCAGCAGTTTGGGGGGGCATTTGAACACTGAAGCTTTCTTT
.	TRBV30	TRBJ2-1	TRBD2	CAWSVRVAGYEQFF	TGTGCCTGGAGTGTAAGGGTAGCGGGATATGAGCAGTTCTTC
.	TRBV29-1	TRBJ2-4	.	CSVEDDFKNIQYF	TGCAGCGTTGAGGACGACTTCAAAAACATTCAGTACTTC